What follows are 30 T cell receptor beta chains derived from one specimen sequenced in a study of blood T cells in healthy people across ages. Primed by a sample-barcoded 5' primer and a J-beta primer mix, a second PCR proceeded for about 7 to 12 cycles. TCRdb reprocessed the 5' RACE reads with MiXCR, giving one entry per CDR3 protein. The sample holds around 780,000 distinct CDR3 sequences; just over 55% are singletons and the top ten take about a quarter. Material for sequencing was blood. These receptor sequences come from a man in his forties in good health.

V usage is TRBV5-1 and J usage is TRBJ2-1; TRBD2 matches at 8 bases. CDR1 is SGHRS, CDR2 YFSETQ, per germline. This CDR3 is 17 amino acids long. With V trimmed by 1 base and J by 5 bases, 11 bases remained unmatched. CDR3 sequence: CASSLSWRGDLNNEQFF. CDR3 DNA: TGCGCCAGCAGCTTGTCGTGGCGGGGGGACCTTAACAATGAGCAGTTCTTC.

This clonotype was detected a few times. The chain couples TRBV27 to TRBJ2-3, with D unresolved. Germline-derived CDR1 and CDR2 are MNHEY and SMNVEV (reference sequence). The CDR3 runs 14 residues. The V end lost 8 bases, the J end lost 4 bases, and 16 bases lay between the germline ends. The CDR3 protein is CASGLRAASDTQYF. The CDR3, as DNA: TGTGCCAGCGGTCTCCGGGCAGCCTCAGATACGCAGTATTTT.

The gene calls are TRBV7-9 and TRBJ2-5; no clear D gene. Gene TRBJ2-7 matches the end of the DNA better, so the J call may be wrong. The length of the CDR3 is 14 residues. Per germline, CDR1 SEHNR and CDR2 FQNEAQ (reference sequence). For the CDR3, the DNA is TGTGCCAGCAGCTTAGTCCACGGCACCTACGAGCAGTACTTC. Protein: CASSLVHGTYEQYF.

This clonotype was picked up a small number of times. The CDR3 loop is CASSPRIQYNEQFF. The CDR3 bases are TGTGCCAGCAGCCCCCGGATCCAATACAATGAGCAGTTCTTC. The chain employs TRBV13 and TRBJ2-1, with D uncertain. The CDR3 covers 14 residues. The germline gives CDR1 PRHDT, CDR2 FYEKMQ (reference sequence). Between the trimmed V and J ends, which lost 5 bases and 4 bases, there was a span of 12 bases.

Regarding this clonotype: At one end, the junction sequence differs from germline, possibly due to a read error. J is TRBJ2-4 and V is TRBV29-1; a weak D match, TRBD1 (6 bases). Germline V gene data show CDR1 as SQVTM and CDR2 as ANQGSEA. The CDR3 has 16 residues. CDR3 DNA sequence: TGCAGCGTTGAAGAAGACAGGCGGGTAGCCAAAAGCATTCAGTACTTC. Its protein product is CSVEEDRRVAKSIQYF.

The chain recombines TRBV28 with TRBJ2-4; D is perhaps TRBD1 (5 bases). The DNA matches TRBJ2-7 better at its end, which makes the J call doubtful. Germline CDR1 is MDHEN and CDR2 is SYDVKM. There are 14 residues in the CDR3. CDR3: CASSGRVLFYEQYF. In DNA form, the CDR3 reads TGTGCCAGCAGTGGCAGGGTGTTATTCTACGAGCAGTACTTC.

This clonotype was observed a few times. The chain has TRBV29-1 and TRBJ2-1; TRBD2 agrees at 8 bases. The CDR3 spans 15 residues. J was trimmed by 2 bases and V by 8 bases; bases with no gene match: 11. Germline-derived CDR1 and CDR2 are SQVTM and ANQGSEA. CDR3 DNA: TGCAGCTCTACGGGGGAACTAGCGGCCTACAATGAGCAGTTCTTC. As protein: CSSTGELAAYNEQFF.

A few counts support this clonotype. The chain carries TRBV2 and TRBJ2-1; weak D call: TRBD2 (5 bases). This CDR3 is 12 amino acids long. The ends were cut back, 3 bases at V and 12 bases at J, with 12 bases in the middle. The germline gives CDR1 SNHLY, CDR2 FYNNEI. CDR3 sequence reads: CASSDSREGQFF. In nucleotides, the CDR3 is TGTGCCAGCAGTGATTCCCGGGAAGGGCAGTTCTTC.

This clonotype was counted a single time. This chain uses TRBV11-2 with TRBJ2-1; 13 bases are a match to TRBD2. CDR1 SGHAT and CDR2 FQNNGV come from the germline V gene. The V gene end was trimmed by 2 bases and the J gene end by 4 bases; junction bases not matched to a gene: 17. This CDR3 is 21 amino acids long. The CDR3 sequence is CASSLSLWTSGSSWKYNEQFF. DNA of the CDR3: TGTGCCAGCAGCTTAAGTTTGTGGACTAGCGGGAGTAGTTGGAAGTACAATGAGCAGTTCTTC.

The chain carries TRBV24-1 and TRBJ2-2, with a weak D call TRBD1 (6 bases). Looked up from germline, CDR1 is KGHDR and CDR2 is SFDVKD. The V gene lost 0 bases and the J gene lost 8 bases, with 15 bases spanning the gap. CDR3 length equals 16 residues. CDR3 DNA sequence: TGTGCCACCAGTGATTTGGGGGGCCCACGCCCGGGGGAGCTGTTTTTT. Protein product: CATSDLGGPRPGELFF.

The chain links TRBV12-3 or TRBV12-4 to TRBJ1-2, with D perhaps TRBD1 (5 bases). V was cut by 8 bases and J by 6 bases, with 13 bases left in between. The CDR3 length is 12 residues. The CDR3 spells CASVNSRDGYTF. The CDR3 DNA reads as TGTGCCAGCGTCAATTCCAGGGATGGCTACACCTTC.

The chain recombines TRBV20-1 with TRBJ2-5; tentatively, D is TRBD1 (6 bases). There are 12 residues in the CDR3. V shed 6 bases and J shed 4 bases, with 12 bases lying between them. CDR1 DFQATT and CDR2 SNEGSKA come from the germline V gene (reference sequence). For the CDR3, the DNA is TGCAGTGCAGGGGGTCAGGTAGAGACCCAGTACTTC. It encodes CSAGGQVETQYF.

DNA of the CDR3: TGCGCCAGCAGCGATCATACGAACACCGGGGAGCTGTTTTTT. It encodes CASSDHTNTGELFF. The chain combines TRBV4-3 with TRBJ2-2, with D uncertain. Germline CDR1 and CDR2: LGHNA and YSLEER. The ends were cut back, 5 bases at V and 0 bases at J, with 7 bases in the middle. The CDR3 is 14 amino acids.

This clonotype turned up a few times. V gene TRBV4-3 combines with J gene TRBJ1-1; weak D call: TRBD1 (6 bases). The CDR3 is made up of 14 amino acids. The germline CDR1 and CDR2 sequences are LGHNA and YSLEER. The ends were cut back, 4 bases at V and 4 bases at J, with 13 bases in the middle. CDR3 sequence reads: CASSPRQVGTEAFF. CDR3 DNA sequence: TGCGCCAGCAGCCCCCGACAGGTTGGCACTGAAGCTTTCTTT.

In this sample, this clonotype turned up once. This CDR3 reads CASSPLGQMNNEQFF. The DNA for the CDR3 is TGTGCCAGCAGTCCCCTCGGGCAGATGAACAATGAGCAGTTCTTC. J is TRBJ2-1 and V is TRBV12-3 or TRBV12-4; D is uncertain. V was cut by 5 bases and J by 5 bases, with 16 bases left in between. CDR3 size: 15 residues.

In the case of this clonotype: Just one base apart from a much larger clone, this may be a read error. The chain is built from TRBV3-1 and TRBJ1-6; possibly TRBD1 for D (5 bases). V was cut by 6 bases and J by 6 bases, with 15 bases left in between. Germline CDR1 LGHDT, CDR2 YNNKEL (reference sequence). The CDR3 covers 15 residues. The CDR3 spells CASRPFDRLNSPLHF. The CDR3, as DNA: TGTGCCAGCAGACCCTTCGACAGACTTAATTCACCCCTCCACTTT. The complete variable domain, with remaining parts taken from reference TRBV3-1 and TRBJ1-6, reads DTAVSQTPKYLVTQMGNDKSIKCEQNLGHDTMYWYKQDSKKFLKIMFSYNNKELIINETVPNRFSPKSPDKAHLNLHINSLELGDSAVYFCASRPFDRLNSPLHFGNGTRLTVT.

The V gene is TRBV20-1, the J gene TRBJ1-2; D not resolved. Trimming stripped 3 bases from V and 6 bases from J, with 20 bases between. The germline V gene has CDR1 DFQATT and CDR2 SNEGSKA (reference sequence). The CDR3 consists of 15 residues. The CDR3 sequence is CSARRNKRTVDGYTF. CDR3 nucleotide sequence: TGCAGTGCTAGGCGGAATAAACGGACTGTCGATGGCTACACCTTC.

As regards this clonotype: A junction boundary mismatches the germline segment, possibly from a read error. The chain couples TRBV7-2 to TRBJ2-3, with 7 bases matching TRBD1. Germline-derived CDR1 and CDR2 are SGHTA and FQGNSA. The CDR3 runs 14 residues. For the CDR3, the DNA is TGTGCCAGCAGCAATACAGGGGTGGCAGATACGCGGTATTTT. Translation: CASSNTGVADTRYF.

About this clonotype itself: The junction does not match germline at one end; this may be a read error. The rearrangement uses TRBV3-1 and TRBJ2-5; the D is unclear. CDR1 and CDR2 from the germline V gene are LGHDT and YNNKEL (reference sequence). This CDR3 comprises 13 residues. The CDR3 reads CASRQGSRETQYF. CDR3 in DNA: TGTGCCAGCAGGCAAGGGTCCCGAGAGACCCAGTACTTC.

The chain has TRBV20-1 and TRBJ2-2; D is possibly TRBD2 (7 bases). The V gene lost 1 base and the J gene lost 2 bases, with 14 bases spanning the gap. The germline V gene encodes CDR1 DFQATT and CDR2 SNEGSKA (reference sequence). The CDR3 runs 16 residues. This CDR3 reads CSARVGGARNTGELFF. CDR3 sequence (DNA): TGCAGTGCTAGAGTTGGGGGGGCCCGAAACACCGGGGAGCTGTTTTTT.

V usage is TRBV24-1 and J usage is TRBJ2-1; D call uncertain. Germline V gives CDR1 KGHDR, CDR2 SFDVKD. V lost 4 bases to trimming and J lost 7 bases, with 7 bases between them. This CDR3 region has 12 residues. The CDR3 bases are TGTGCCACCAGTGAGGTGGCAAATGAGCAGTTCTTC. This translates into CATSEVANEQFF.

About this clonotype: This is likely a read error, given that the CDR3 carries no conserved phenylalanine or tryptophan at its end. DNA of the CDR3: TGTGCCAGCTCACCAGGTGACAGCCCAGAGACCCAGTACCTC. Amino acid sequence: CASSPGDSPETQYL. The V and J genes are TRBV18 and TRBJ2-5; D perhaps matches TRBD1 (5 bases). V was cut by 2 bases and J by 4 bases, with 11 bases left in between. The germline V gene has CDR1 KGHSH and CDR2 LQKENI. The CDR3 extends over 14 amino acids.

The rearrangement links TRBV4-2 to TRBJ2-5; TRBD2 matches at 11 bases. This CDR3 is 17 amino acids long. Germline CDR1 is LGHNA and CDR2 is YNFKEQ. Losses at the gene ends were 1 base for V and 5 bases for J; bases not matched to a gene: 9. Here the CDR3 DNA reads TGTGCCAGCAGCCAAGGATTCGAACTAGCGGGAGAGGAGACCCAGTACTTC. It encodes CASSQGFELAGEETQYF.

This sequence joins TRBV6-2 or TRBV6-3 and TRBJ2-1; D remains unclear. This CDR3 spans 12 amino acids. The germline V gene encodes CDR1 MNHEY and CDR2 SVGEGT. V was shortened by 4 bases and J by 9 bases, with 10 bases between the two germline ends. In DNA, the CDR3 is TGTGCCAGCAGTTTTTTACCGTCTGAGCAGTTCTTC. Its protein is CASSFLPSEQFF.

This clonotype was seen a few times. The V gene is TRBV5-1, the J gene TRBJ2-1; TRBD2 matches at 8 bases. The CDR3 totals 16 residues. Unmatched junction bases numbered 11, after V lost 4 bases and J lost 5 bases. Per germline, CDR1 SGHRS and CDR2 YFSETQ. The CDR3 nucleotides read TGCGCCAGCAGCCAGCTCGCGGCGGGAGGAGACAATGAGCAGTTCTTC. Translation gives CASSQLAAGGDNEQFF.

This chain joins TRBV2 and TRBJ2-2; D may be TRBD1 (5 bases). Trimming removed 4 bases from V and 6 bases from J, with 12 bases in between. This CDR3 has 14 residues. Per germline, CDR1 SNHLY and CDR2 FYNNEI. The chain's CDR3 is CASSVQGVAGELFF. The CDR3 DNA is TGTGCCAGCAGTGTGCAGGGTGTGGCCGGGGAGCTGTTTTTT. The variable domain in full, completed from reference TRBV2 and TRBJ2-2, reads EPEVTQTPSHQVTQMGQEVILRCVPISNHLYFYWYRQILGQKVEFLVSFYNNEISEKSEIFDDQFSVERPDGSNFTLKIRSTKLEDSAMYFCASSVQGVAGELFFGEGSRLTVL.

The rearrangement links TRBV29-1 to TRBJ2-1; D is undetermined. This CDR3 spans 14 amino acids. With 3 bases removed from V and 5 bases from J, the gap between germline ends came to 14 bases. Germline assignment: CDR1 SQVTM and CDR2 ANQGSEA. CDR3 loop: CSVEGSIRNNEQFF. As DNA, the CDR3 is TGCAGCGTTGAGGGCAGTATACGGAACAATGAGCAGTTCTTC.

This clonotype has a handful of counts. The V call is TRBV6-1, the J call TRBJ2-7; D gene unclear. Trimming left V 6 bases short and J 2 bases short, with 23 bases between. CDR3 size: 17 residues. Germline V gives CDR1 MNHNS, CDR2 SASEGT. This CDR3 is CASRRRLAWGLTYEQYF. In DNA form, the CDR3 reads TGTGCCAGCAGACGAAGGTTAGCTTGGGGATTAACCTACGAGCAGTACTTC.

The CDR3 nucleotides read TGTGCCAGCAGCGAACCGGGACTAGGAAACACCGGGGAGCTGTTTTTT. It specifies CASSEPGLGNTGELFF. This rearrangement joins TRBV9 to TRBJ2-2; 8 bases are shared with TRBD2. Looked up from germline, CDR1 is SGDLS and CDR2 is YYNGEE. V was clipped by 3 bases and J by 2 bases; unmatched bases: 6. The CDR3 has 16 amino acids.

The chain carries TRBV29-1 and TRBJ2-5, with 14 bases that match TRBD2. V shed 6 bases, J shed 9 bases, and the junction held 6 bases outside the gene matches. CDR1 is SQVTM and CDR2 is ANQGSEA in the germline V gene. The CDR3 has 13 amino acids. In DNA, the CDR3 is TGCAGCGTAGACGGACTAGCGGGAGGTGCCCAGTACTTC. Its protein product is CSVDGLAGGAQYF.